This TCR beta chain emerged from a study of Ad26.COV2.S vaccination and SARS-CoV-2 variants. The wider study: As a participant in COV1001, the donor was in the Ad26.COV2.S trial arm. Intramuscular Ad26.COV2.S doses were given once or twice, 56 days apart.

This sample's treatment: around 19 received Ad26.COV2.S at low or high dose, single or two shots; about 5 received placebo; per-sample allocation not given. Material that was analyzed had been drawn on day 63 after the first vaccine or placebo injection. The CDR3 covers 15 residues. Trimming took 6 bases from V and 0 from J; bases not matched to a gene: 8. CDR1 and CDR2 (germline): ENHRY, SYGVKD. Clones were sequenced by immunoSEQ multiplex PCR, and TCRdb holds only the in-frame ones, with some missing. Among approximately 450,000 clones listed, 90% were seen once. Study-level findings and limits: For non-spike TCRs, breadth in vaccine recipients resembled that in placebo recipients. Analytic work on TCR breadth and depth might have understated the full extent of total T cell responses.

About this clone itself: The target antigen is unknown.

The chain joins TRBV10-3 to TRBJ2-7, with TRBD2 matching over 7 bases. The sample consisted of peripheral blood, taken in a trial of Ad26.COV2.S vaccine versus placebo. This TCR derives from a person between 18 and 65 years old who received the Ad26.COV2.S COVID-19 vaccine or a placebo. The CDR3 reads CAIRDRDYGSYEQYF. CDR3 bases: TGTGCCATCAGGGACCGGGACTATGGCTCCTACGAGCAGTACTTC.